This T cell receptor (beta chain) was sequenced for a study of OX40 agonist ivuxolimab in advanced cancers. Sequenced by immunoSEQ multiplex PCR; TCRdb stores in-frame clones only, minus some. The data show 45,000 to 60,000 clones, 80% to 90% seen once. Unmatched junction bases numbered 6, after V lost 2 bases and J lost 7 bases. Germline-derived CDR1 and CDR2 are MNHEY and SVGAGI. The CDR3 is made up of 16 amino acids. The TCR was taken from an adult with an advanced solid tumor such as melanoma, head and neck, liver or kidney cancer. The chain joins TRBV6-5 to TRBJ2-2; 11 bases fit TRBD2. Sequenced here: CD4+ or CD8+ T cells sorted from blood, sampled in a trial of the OX40 agonist ivuxolimab. CDR3 loop: CASSYVAGGPGGELFF. CDR3 nucleotide sequence: TGTGCCAGCAGTTACGTAGCGGGGGGGCCCGGCGGGGAGCTGTTTTTT.